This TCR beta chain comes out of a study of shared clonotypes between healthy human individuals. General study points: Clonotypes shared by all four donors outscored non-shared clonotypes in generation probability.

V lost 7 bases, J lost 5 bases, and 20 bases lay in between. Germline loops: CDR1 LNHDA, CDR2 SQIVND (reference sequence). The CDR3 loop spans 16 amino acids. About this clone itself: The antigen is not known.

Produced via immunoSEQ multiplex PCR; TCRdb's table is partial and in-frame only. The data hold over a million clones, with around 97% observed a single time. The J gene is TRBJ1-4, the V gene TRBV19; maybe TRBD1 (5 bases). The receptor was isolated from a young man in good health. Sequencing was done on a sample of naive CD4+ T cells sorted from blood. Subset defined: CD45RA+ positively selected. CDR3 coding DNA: TGTGCCAGTACCCTACACGGGAGGGGTGGGAATGAAAAACTGTTTTTT. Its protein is CASTLHGRGGNEKLFF.